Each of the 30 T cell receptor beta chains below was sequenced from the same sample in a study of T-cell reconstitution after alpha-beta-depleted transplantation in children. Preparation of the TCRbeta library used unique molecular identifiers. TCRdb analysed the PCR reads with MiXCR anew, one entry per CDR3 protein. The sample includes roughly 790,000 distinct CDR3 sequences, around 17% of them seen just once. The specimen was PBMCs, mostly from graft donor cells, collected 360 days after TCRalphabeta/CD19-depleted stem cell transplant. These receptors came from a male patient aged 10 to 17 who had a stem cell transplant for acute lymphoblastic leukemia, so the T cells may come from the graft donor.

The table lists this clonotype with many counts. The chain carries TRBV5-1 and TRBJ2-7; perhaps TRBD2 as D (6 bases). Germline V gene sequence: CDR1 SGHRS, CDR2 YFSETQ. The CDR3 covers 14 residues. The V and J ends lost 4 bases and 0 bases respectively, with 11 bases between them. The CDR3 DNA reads TGCGCCAGCAGCCCGCGGGACCTCTCCTACGAGCAGTACTTC. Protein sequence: CASSPRDLSYEQYF.

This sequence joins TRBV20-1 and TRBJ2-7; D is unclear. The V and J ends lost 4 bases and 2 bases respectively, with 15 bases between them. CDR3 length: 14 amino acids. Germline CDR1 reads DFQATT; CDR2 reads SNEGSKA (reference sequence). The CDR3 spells CSAKGIQTTYEQYF. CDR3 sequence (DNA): TGCAGTGCTAAGGGTATTCAGACGACCTACGAGCAGTACTTC.

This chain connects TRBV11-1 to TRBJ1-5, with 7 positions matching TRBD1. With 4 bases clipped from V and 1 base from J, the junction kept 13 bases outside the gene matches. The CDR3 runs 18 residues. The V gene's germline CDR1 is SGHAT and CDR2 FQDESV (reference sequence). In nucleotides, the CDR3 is TGTGCCAGCAGCTCTGGGACAGATCTGGTGGGGAGCAATCAGCCCCAGCATTTT. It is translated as CASSSGTDLVGSNQPQHF.

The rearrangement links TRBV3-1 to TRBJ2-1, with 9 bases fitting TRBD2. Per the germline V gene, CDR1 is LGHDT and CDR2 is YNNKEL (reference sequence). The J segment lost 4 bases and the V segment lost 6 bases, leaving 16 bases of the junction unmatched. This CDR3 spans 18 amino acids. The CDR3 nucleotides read TGTGCCAGCAGTCTCTCAAGGGGCGGACTAGCGCTTTACAATGAGCAGTTCTTC. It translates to CASSLSRGGLALYNEQFF.

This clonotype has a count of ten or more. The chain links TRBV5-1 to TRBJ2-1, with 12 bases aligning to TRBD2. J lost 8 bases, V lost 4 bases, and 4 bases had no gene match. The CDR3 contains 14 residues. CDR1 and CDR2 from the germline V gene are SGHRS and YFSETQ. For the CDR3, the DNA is TGCGCCAGCAGCCCGGGACTAGCGGGCGATGAGCAGTTCTTC. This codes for CASSPGLAGDEQFF.

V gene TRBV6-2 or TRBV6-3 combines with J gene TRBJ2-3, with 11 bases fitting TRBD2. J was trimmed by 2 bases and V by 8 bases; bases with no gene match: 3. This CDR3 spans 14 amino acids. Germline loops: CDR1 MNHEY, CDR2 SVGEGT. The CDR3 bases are TGTGCCAGCGTAGCGGGAGGGCCCACAGATACGCAGTATTTT. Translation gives CASVAGGPTDTQYF.

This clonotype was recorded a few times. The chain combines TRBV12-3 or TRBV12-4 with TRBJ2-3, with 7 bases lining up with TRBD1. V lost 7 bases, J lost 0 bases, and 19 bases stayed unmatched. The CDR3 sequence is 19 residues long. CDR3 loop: CASTSSTGWDAASTDTQYF. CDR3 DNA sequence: TGTGCCAGCACCTCCTCGACAGGGTGGGATGCTGCTAGCACAGATACGCAGTATTTT.

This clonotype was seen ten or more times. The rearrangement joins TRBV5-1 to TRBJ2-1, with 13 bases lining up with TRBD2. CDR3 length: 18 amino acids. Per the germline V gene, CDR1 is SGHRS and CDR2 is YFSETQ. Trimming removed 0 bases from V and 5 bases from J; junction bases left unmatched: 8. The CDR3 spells CASSLVYTGTSGNNEQFF. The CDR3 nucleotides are TGCGCCAGCAGCTTGGTCTATACCGGGACTAGCGGGAACAATGAGCAGTTCTTC.

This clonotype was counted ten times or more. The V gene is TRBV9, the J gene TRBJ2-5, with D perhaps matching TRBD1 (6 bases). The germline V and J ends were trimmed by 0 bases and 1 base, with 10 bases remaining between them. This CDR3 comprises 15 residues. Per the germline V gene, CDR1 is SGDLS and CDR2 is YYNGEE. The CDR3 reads CASSVGARGQETQYF. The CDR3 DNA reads TGTGCCAGCAGCGTAGGGGCCAGGGGCCAAGAGACCCAGTACTTC.

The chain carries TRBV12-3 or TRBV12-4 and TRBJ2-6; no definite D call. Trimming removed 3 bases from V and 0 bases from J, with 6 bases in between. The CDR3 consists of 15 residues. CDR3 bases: TGTGCCAGCAGTTTCGTTAGCTCTGGGGCCAACGTCCTGACTTTC. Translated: CASSFVSSGANVLTF.

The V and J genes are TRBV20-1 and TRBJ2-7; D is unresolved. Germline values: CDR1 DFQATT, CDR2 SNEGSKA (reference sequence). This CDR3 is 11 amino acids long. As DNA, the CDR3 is TGCTCCTTTCGGACCTCCTACGAGCAGTACTTC. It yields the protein CSFRTSYEQYF.

This CDR3 reads CASSRFLAGVRADTQYF. CDR3 bases: TGCGCCAGCAGCCGCTTCCTAGCGGGAGTTCGGGCAGATACGCAGTATTTT. J is TRBJ2-3 and V is TRBV4-1; 10 nucleotides match TRBD2. Looked up from germline, CDR1 is MGHRA and CDR2 is YSYEKL. With 4 bases clipped from V and 4 bases from J, the junction kept 11 bases outside the gene matches. The CDR3 spans 17 residues.

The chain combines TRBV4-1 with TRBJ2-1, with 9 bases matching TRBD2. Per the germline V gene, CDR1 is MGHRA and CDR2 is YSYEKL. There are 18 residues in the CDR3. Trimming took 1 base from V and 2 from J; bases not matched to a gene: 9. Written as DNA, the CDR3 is TGCGCCAGCAGCCAAGGAGATTGGGGGACTAGCCCCTACAATGAGCAGTTCTTC. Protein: CASSQGDWGTSPYNEQFF.

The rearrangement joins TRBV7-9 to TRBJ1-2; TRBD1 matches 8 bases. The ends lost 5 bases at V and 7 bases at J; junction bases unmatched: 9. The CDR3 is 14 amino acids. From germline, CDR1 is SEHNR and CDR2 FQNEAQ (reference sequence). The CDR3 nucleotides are TGTGCCAGCAGCCCTGGACAGGGCTGGGGTGGCTACACCTTC. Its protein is CASSPGQGWGGYTF.

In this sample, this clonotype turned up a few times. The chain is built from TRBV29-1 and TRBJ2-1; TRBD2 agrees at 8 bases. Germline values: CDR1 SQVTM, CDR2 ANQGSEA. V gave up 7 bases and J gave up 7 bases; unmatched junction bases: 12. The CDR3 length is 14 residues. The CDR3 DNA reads TGCAGCGCCATAGTAAGCGGGAGACTGAATGAGCAGTTCTTC. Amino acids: CSAIVSGRLNEQFF.

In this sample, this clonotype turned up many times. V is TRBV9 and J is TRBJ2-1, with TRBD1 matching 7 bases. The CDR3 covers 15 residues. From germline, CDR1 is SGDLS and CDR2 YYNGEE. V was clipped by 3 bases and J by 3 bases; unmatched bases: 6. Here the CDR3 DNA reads TGTGCCAGCAGCGCACAGGGGTTTGTCTACAATGAGCAGTTCTTC. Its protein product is CASSAQGFVYNEQFF.

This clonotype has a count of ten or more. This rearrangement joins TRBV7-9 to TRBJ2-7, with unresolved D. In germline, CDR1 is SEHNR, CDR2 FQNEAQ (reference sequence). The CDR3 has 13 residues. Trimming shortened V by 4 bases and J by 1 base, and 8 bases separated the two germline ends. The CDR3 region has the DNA TGTGCCAGCAGCTCGTCCTCTTCCTACGAGCAGTACTTC. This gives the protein CASSSSSSYEQYF.

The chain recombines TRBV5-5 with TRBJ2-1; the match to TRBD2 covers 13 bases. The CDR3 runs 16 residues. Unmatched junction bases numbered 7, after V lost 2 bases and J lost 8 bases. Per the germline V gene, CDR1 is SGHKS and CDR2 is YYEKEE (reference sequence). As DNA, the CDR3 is TGTGCCAGCAGCTTTATTACTAGCGGGAGGGTTGATGAGCAGTTCTTC. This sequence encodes CASSFITSGRVDEQFF.

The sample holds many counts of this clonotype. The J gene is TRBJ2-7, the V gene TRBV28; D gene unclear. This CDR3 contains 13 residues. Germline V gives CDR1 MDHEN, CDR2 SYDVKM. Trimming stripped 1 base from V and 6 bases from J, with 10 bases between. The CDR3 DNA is TGTGCCAGCAGTTTATCAACACTCGGCGAGCAGTACTTC. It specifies CASSLSTLGEQYF.

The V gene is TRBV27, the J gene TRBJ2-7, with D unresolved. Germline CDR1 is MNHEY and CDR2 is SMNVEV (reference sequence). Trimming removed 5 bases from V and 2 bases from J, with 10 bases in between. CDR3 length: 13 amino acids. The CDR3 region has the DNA TGTGCCAGCAGTCACCAAATGGCCTACGAGCAGTACTTC. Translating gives CASSHQMAYEQYF.

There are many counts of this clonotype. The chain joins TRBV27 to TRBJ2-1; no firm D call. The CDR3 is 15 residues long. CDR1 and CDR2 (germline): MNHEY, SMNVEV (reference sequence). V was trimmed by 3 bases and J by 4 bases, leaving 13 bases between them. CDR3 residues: CASSLEVNNYNEQFF. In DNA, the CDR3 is TGTGCCAGCAGTTTGGAAGTTAACAATTACAATGAGCAGTTCTTC.

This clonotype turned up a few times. The CDR3 DNA is TGTGCCAGCAGCCACGTTGGACAGGCGGGATATGGCTACACCTTC. This gives the protein CASSHVGQAGYGYTF. This rearrangement joins TRBV7-9 to TRBJ1-2; TRBD1 agrees at 7 bases. After removal of 5 bases from V and 5 bases from J, the junction contained 11 bases not matched to a gene. In germline, CDR1 is SEHNR, CDR2 FQNEAQ (reference sequence). This CDR3 spans 15 amino acids.

CDR3 in DNA: TGTGCCAGCAGGTTGACGGAGATGAACACTGAAGCTTTCTTT. This codes for CASRLTEMNTEAFF. This chain uses TRBV12-3 or TRBV12-4 with TRBJ1-1; no firm D call. V was cut by 6 bases and J by 0 bases, with 11 bases left in between. This CDR3 is 14 amino acids long.

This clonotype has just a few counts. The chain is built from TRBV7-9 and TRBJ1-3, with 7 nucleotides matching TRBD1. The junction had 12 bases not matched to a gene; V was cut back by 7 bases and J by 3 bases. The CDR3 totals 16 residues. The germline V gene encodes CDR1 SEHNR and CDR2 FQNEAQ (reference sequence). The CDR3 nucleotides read TGTGCCAGCATCCTTTTAGGAGGGACAGTTGGAAACACCATATATTTT. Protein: CASILLGGTVGNTIYF.

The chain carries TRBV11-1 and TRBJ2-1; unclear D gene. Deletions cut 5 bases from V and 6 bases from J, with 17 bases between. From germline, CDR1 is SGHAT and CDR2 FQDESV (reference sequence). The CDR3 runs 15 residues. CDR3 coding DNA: TGTGCCAGCAGCCTCAAGAGGAGTCTCGGCAATGAGCAGTTCTTC. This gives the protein CASSLKRSLGNEQFF.

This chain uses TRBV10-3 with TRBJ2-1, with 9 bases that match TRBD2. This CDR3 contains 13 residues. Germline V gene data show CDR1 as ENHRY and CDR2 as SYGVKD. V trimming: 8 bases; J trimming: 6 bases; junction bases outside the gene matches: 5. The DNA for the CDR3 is TGTGCCATCGCGTCGGGACTAGCCAATGAGCAGTTCTTC. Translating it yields CAIASGLANEQFF.

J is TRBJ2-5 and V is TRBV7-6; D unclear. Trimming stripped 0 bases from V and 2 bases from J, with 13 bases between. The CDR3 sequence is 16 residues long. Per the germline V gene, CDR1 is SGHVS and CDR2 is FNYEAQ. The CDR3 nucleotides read TGTGCCAGCAGCTTAGCGGGCGGAACACCGCAAGAGACCCAGTACTTC. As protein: CASSLAGGTPQETQYF.

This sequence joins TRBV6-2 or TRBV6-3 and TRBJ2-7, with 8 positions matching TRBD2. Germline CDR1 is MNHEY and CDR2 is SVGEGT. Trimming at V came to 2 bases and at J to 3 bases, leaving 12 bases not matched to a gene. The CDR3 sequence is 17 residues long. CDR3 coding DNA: TGTGCCAGCAGTTACGGCGGATCTAGCGGGTTATACTACGAGCAGTACTTC. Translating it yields CASSYGGSSGLYYEQYF.

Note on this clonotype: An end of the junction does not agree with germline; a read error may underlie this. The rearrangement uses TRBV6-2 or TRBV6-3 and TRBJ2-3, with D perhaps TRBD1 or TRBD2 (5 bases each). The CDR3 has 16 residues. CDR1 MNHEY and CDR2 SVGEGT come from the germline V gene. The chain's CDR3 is CASSNSRDAFTDTQYF. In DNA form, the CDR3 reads TGTGCCAGCAGTAACTCAAGGGACGCTTTCACAGATACGCAGTATTTT.

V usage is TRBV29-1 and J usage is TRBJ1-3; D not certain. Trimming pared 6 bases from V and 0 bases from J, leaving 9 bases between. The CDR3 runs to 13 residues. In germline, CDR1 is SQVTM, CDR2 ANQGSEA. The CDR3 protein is CSVRVGSGNTIYF. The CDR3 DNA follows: TGCAGCGTGAGGGTCGGCTCTGGAAACACCATATATTTT.